This T cell receptor beta chain is from a study of blood T cell repertoires in COVID-19. Authors' analysis steps: Cell counts per sample came from amplifying reference gene primers. Sequencing was performed with immunoSEQ multiplex PCR; in TCRdb, only in-frame clones are kept and a portion is missing. V, J and clone size reflect that table, while D and trimming were determined from the DNA. The sample lists 250,000 to 300,000 clones, roughly 85% seen once, with more than 4% in the top ten. V gave up 5 bases and J gave up 3 bases, with 7 bases separating them. The CDR3 runs to 12 residues. From germline, CDR1 is SEHNR and CDR2 FQNEAQ (reference sequence).

This clonotype was obtained from a man aged 35-49 years who had been exposed to COVID-19. The specimen sequenced was PBMCs or T cells enriched from blood (not recorded which). The gene calls are TRBV7-9 and TRBJ2-5; D not certain. This CDR3 reads CASSPREETQYF. The CDR3 nucleotides read TGTGCCAGCAGCCCCCGCGAAGAGACCCAGTACTTC.